This T cell receptor beta chain was sequenced during a study of regulatory T cells in long-lasting Graves disease. Study information: More than 5 years of antithyroid drugs with positive TSH receptor antibodies defined persistent Graves' disease.

This sample's time point: persistent/refractory GD, antithyroid drugs over 5 years with positive TRAb. Researchers made the TCR library from RNA that was extracted from PBMCs. Germline values: CDR1 SGHRS, CDR2 YFSETQ. The V and J ends lost 3 bases and 3 bases respectively, with 12 bases between them. The CDR3 runs to 15 residues. Building of the TCR beta libraries involved iRepertoire HTBI primers and Arm-PCR of CDR3 regions. Each CDR3 protein is one row after TCRdb ran MiXCR on the multiplex PCR reads. The sample contains 500,000 to 800,000 distinct CDR3 sequences, around 30% of which appear only once. Study-wide findings and caveats: Persistent disease favored TRBV28, TRBJ1-2 and TRBJ2-5.

As for this clonotype: Its specificity is unknown.

The V call is TRBV5-1, the J call TRBJ1-4, with unresolved D. The source of this sequence is a female donor with Graves disease. Material: peripheral blood mononuclear cells (PBMCs), obtained when the disease was refractory, from a patient treated with antithyroid drugs. The CDR3 DNA reads TGCGCCAGCAGCTCCGACGGTTTTTCTAATGAAAAACTGTTTTTT. Translated: CASSSDGFSNEKLFF.